A single sample gave rise to the 27 T cell receptor beta chains below, sequenced in a study of neoadjuvant anti-PD-1 for oral cavity cancer. Data came from immunoSEQ multiplex PCR; TCRdb stores just in-frame clones and leaves some out. The sample carries over 11,000 clones, about two thirds recorded once. Source: PBMCs, taken before nivolumab (anti-PD-1) treatment. Every receptor here comes from a person aged 40 to 85 with oral cavity squamous cell carcinoma.

The chain has TRBV5-5 and TRBJ1-5; no clear D gene. The V and J ends lost 4 bases and 1 base respectively, with 12 bases between them. The CDR3 loop spans 15 amino acids. Germline values: CDR1 SGHKS, CDR2 YYEKEE (reference sequence). CDR3 sequence: CASSPVLRSNQPQHF. CDR3 DNA sequence: TGTGCCAGCAGCCCCGTATTGCGGAGCAATCAGCCCCAGCATTTT.

Only a few counts were recorded for this clone. The chain links TRBV5-1 to TRBJ1-2; 8 nucleotides line up with TRBD1. Germline-derived CDR1 and CDR2 are SGHRS and YFSETQ. V lost 3 bases to trimming and J lost 4 bases; unmatched junction nucleotides: 5. The CDR3 length is 14 residues. The CDR3 DNA sequence: TGCGCCAGCAGCTATGGACAGGGAGGCTATGGCTACACCTTC. Amino acids: CASSYGQGGYGYTF. Filled out from reference TRBV5-1 and TRBJ1-2, the complete variable domain reads KAGVTQTPRYLIKTRGQQVTLSCSPISGHRSVSWYQQTPGQGLQFLFEYFSETQRNKGNFPGRFSGRQFSNSRSEMNVSTLELGDSALYLCASSYGQGGYGYTFGSGTRLTVV.

This clone was recorded once. V gene TRBV7-6 combines with J gene TRBJ2-7; 10 positions agree with TRBD2. CDR1 SGHVS and CDR2 FNYEAQ come from the germline V gene. The V and J ends lost 1 base and 4 bases, in that order; junction bases with no gene match: 4. This CDR3 is built from 15 residues. The CDR3 protein is CASSLGTSGPYEQYF. In DNA, the CDR3 is TGTGCCAGCAGCTTAGGGACTAGCGGCCCTTACGAGCAGTACTTC.

This clone was counted a few times. The V gene is TRBV29-1, the J gene TRBJ1-3; maybe TRBD1 (5 bases). V was shortened by 1 base and J by 3 bases, with 13 bases between the two germline ends. The CDR3 has 15 residues. Germline CDR1 and CDR2: SQVTM and ANQGSEA. CDR3 nucleotides: TGCAGCGTTGAAGGAGGGCAGGGAGTTGGAAACACCATATATTTT. It specifies CSVEGGQGVGNTIYF.

V and J are TRBV19 and TRBJ2-2, with D perhaps matching TRBD2 (6 bases). V shed 10 bases and J shed 8 bases, with 26 bases lying between them. This CDR3 has 16 residues. The germline V gene has CDR1 LNHDA and CDR2 SQIVND (reference sequence). CDR3 DNA: TGTGCCACTATATCGGAGGGCAGAGGGTCGGCTGGGGAGCTGTTTTTT. Amino acid sequence: CATISEGRGSAGELFF.

This clone was counted a few times. The CDR3 DNA reads TGTGCCAGCTCTAATAGCGGGGGGGCCAATGAGCAGTTCTTC. Translated, it gives CASSNSGGANEQFF. This chain links TRBV7-9 with TRBJ2-1; 11 bases align to TRBD2. The CDR3 sequence is 14 residues long. Germline-derived CDR1 and CDR2 are SEHNR and FQNEAQ (reference sequence). The J segment lost 6 bases and the V segment lost 8 bases, leaving 6 bases of the junction unmatched.

The sample holds a few counts of this clone. The gene calls are TRBV18 and TRBJ1-3, with a weak D call TRBD1 (6 bases). The length of the CDR3 is 16 residues. Trimming took off 0 bases at V and 0 bases at J, with 9 bases between the two ends. The germline CDR1 and CDR2 sequences are KGHSH and LQKENI. Here the CDR3 reads CASSPPGASSGNTIYF. DNA for the CDR3: TGTGCCAGCTCACCACCGGGGGCGAGCTCTGGAAACACCATATATTTT. The full variable domain, rest sourced from reference TRBV18 and TRBJ1-3, is NAGVMQNPRHLVRRRGQEARLRCSPMKGHSHVYWYRQLPEEGLKFMVYLQKENIIDESGMPKERFSAEFPKEGPSILRIQQVVRGDSAAYFCASSPPGASSGNTIYFGEGSWLTVV.

The rearrangement joins TRBV4-2 to TRBJ1-4, with no clear D. The V end lost 4 bases, the J end lost 8 bases, and 20 bases lay between the germline ends. Germline CDR1 and CDR2: LGHNA and YNFKEQ. This CDR3 is 16 amino acids long. CDR3 loop: CASSLSSEGRREKLFF. DNA of the CDR3: TGTGCCAGCAGCCTCTCTAGCGAGGGTAGGAGGGAAAAACTGTTTTTT.

The chain joins TRBV6-1 to TRBJ1-2; 7 bases fit TRBD1. This CDR3 comprises 13 residues. Germline CDR1 MNHNS, CDR2 SASEGT. V shed 5 bases, J shed 4 bases, and the junction held 4 bases outside the gene matches. This CDR3 reads CASSPQGGYGYTF. The CDR3 DNA reads TGTGCCAGCAGTCCCCAGGGGGGCTATGGCTACACCTTC.

The chain is built from TRBV30 and TRBJ1-4, with D unclear. Looked up from germline, CDR1 is GTSNPN and CDR2 is SVGIG (reference sequence). Between the trimmed V and J ends, which lost 2 bases and 0 bases, there was a span of 10 bases. The CDR3 covers 15 residues. CDR3 residues: CAWSPTGATNEKLFF. The CDR3 nucleotides read TGTGCCTGGAGTCCCACCGGGGCAACTAATGAAAAACTGTTTTTT.

The chain's CDR3 is CASSPPGESGGGRAKNIQYF. Written as DNA, the CDR3 is TGTGCCAGCTCACCCCCCGGGGAGTCAGGGGGCGGAAGAGCCAAAAACATTCAGTACTTC. The chain is built from TRBV18 and TRBJ2-4, with TRBD1 matching 8 bases. The trim removed 3 bases at V and 0 bases at J, leaving 16 bases unmatched. Per germline, CDR1 KGHSH and CDR2 LQKENI. CDR3 length equals 20 residues.

This clone was detected a few times. The gene calls are TRBV27 and TRBJ1-1, with no clear D. The V end was cut by 2 bases, the J end by 0 bases, with 4 bases between. The CDR3 consists of 13 residues. From germline, CDR1 is MNHEY and CDR2 SMNVEV (reference sequence). CDR3 sequence reads: CASSLDLNTEAFF. The CDR3 coding sequence is TGTGCCAGCAGTTTAGACCTGAACACTGAAGCTTTCTTT.

With regard to this clone: It is likely a read error, because the conserved phenylalanine at the end of the CDR3 is missing. Because the CDR3's place on the DNA is in doubt, the DNA is left out and the CDR3 is given as listed by TCRdb. V gene TRBV6-1 combines with J gene TRBJ1-1. The CDR3 extends over 11 residues, inclusive of both ends. Germline V gene sequence: CDR1 MNHNS, CDR2 SASEGT. The CDR3 loop is CASSGDLRGLL.

Only a few counts were recorded for this clone. V and J are TRBV28 and TRBJ1-2, with D uncertain. The CDR3 length is 12 residues. V was cut by 4 bases and J by 3 bases, with 6 bases left in between. The germline V gene encodes CDR1 MDHEN and CDR2 SYDVKM. As DNA, the CDR3 is TGTGCCAGCAGTTCTGACCACTATGGCTACACCTTC. Its protein product is CASSSDHYGYTF.

The gene calls are TRBV5-5 and TRBJ2-3; D unclear. Germline-derived CDR1 and CDR2 are SGHKS and YYEKEE (reference sequence). Deletions cut 5 bases from V and 0 bases from J, with 4 bases between. The CDR3 consists of 12 residues. The CDR3: CASSFSTDTQYF. As DNA, the CDR3 is TGTGCCAGCAGTTTTAGCACAGATACGCAGTATTTT.

About this clone itself: This specimen includes other DNA sequences encoding the same CDR3. The J gene is TRBJ2-7, the V gene TRBV6-5; 8 nucleotides align to TRBD1. J was trimmed by 5 bases and V by 6 bases; bases with no gene match: 9. The CDR3 consists of 14 residues. CDR1 and CDR2 from the germline V gene are MNHEY and SVGAGI. CDR3 in DNA: TGTGCCAGCAGGCTTACAGGGGGTAGAAACGAGCAGTACTTC. Encoded protein: CASRLTGGRNEQYF.

The gene calls are TRBV30 and TRBJ2-6; D is uncertain. The CDR3 is 16 amino acids. In germline, CDR1 is GTSNPN, CDR2 SVGIG (reference sequence). Trimming took off 6 bases at V and 1 base at J, with 16 bases between the two ends. CDR3 loop: CACKTRSSSGANVLTF. The CDR3 bases are TGTGCCTGTAAGACTCGTTCTTCTTCTGGGGCCAACGTCCTGACTTTC.

The V and J genes are TRBV10-3 and TRBJ2-1; TRBD2 matches at 7 bases. Per the germline V gene, CDR1 is ENHRY and CDR2 is SYGVKD. J gave up 6 bases and V 2 bases, and 10 bases lay outside the gene matches. The CDR3 runs to 16 residues. CDR3 in amino acids: CAISEITQRDSNEQFF. CDR3 nucleotides: TGTGCCATCAGTGAGATCACCCAGCGGGATAGCAATGAGCAGTTCTTC.

V is TRBV28 and J is TRBJ1-6, with D perhaps matching TRBD1 (5 bases). The CDR3 has 13 amino acids. Germline V gene sequence: CDR1 MDHEN, CDR2 SYDVKM. The germline V and J ends were trimmed by 7 bases and 11 bases, with 15 bases remaining between them. In DNA form, the CDR3 reads TGTGCCAGCATGTGGCGGGGGAATGCACCCCTCCACTTT. This gives the protein CASMWRGNAPLHF.

The rearrangement links TRBV9 to TRBJ2-1, with 9 bases matching TRBD2. In germline, CDR1 is SGDLS, CDR2 YYNGEE. CDR3 length: 15 amino acids. Losses at the gene ends were 0 bases for V and 8 bases for J; bases not matched to a gene: 6. Here the CDR3 reads CASSVGLAGEHEQFF. In DNA form, the CDR3 reads TGTGCCAGCAGCGTAGGATTAGCGGGAGAACATGAGCAGTTCTTC.

The chain uses TRBV6-4 and TRBJ2-7, with no clear D. Germline V gene lookup returns CDR1 MRHNA and CDR2 SNTAGT. The CDR3 is 16 amino acids. Trimming left V 6 bases short and J 1 base short, with 19 bases between. CDR3 sequence reads: CASSPSPGMTSYEQYF. The CDR3 coding sequence is TGTGCCAGCAGCCCTTCTCCGGGCATGACGTCCTACGAGCAGTACTTC.

This clone has only one observation. The junction shows a germline mismatch at one end, possibly a read error. The chain links TRBV27 to TRBJ2-7; D call uncertain. Germline assignment: CDR1 MNHEY and CDR2 SMNVEV (reference sequence). The CDR3 has 14 residues. The CDR3 DNA follows: TGTGCCAGCACCTCCGACCGTAACTCCGACGAGCAGTACTTC. Its protein is CASTSDRNSDEQYF.

The J gene is TRBJ2-3, the V gene TRBV30, with D unresolved. From germline, CDR1 is GTSNPN and CDR2 SVGIG (reference sequence). The CDR3 extends over 12 amino acids. V lost 0 bases and J lost 5, with 6 bases in between. CDR3 protein: CAWSVLGDTQYF. The CDR3 bases are TGTGCCTGGAGTGTTTTGGGAGATACGCAGTATTTT.

The gene calls are TRBV5-1 and TRBJ1-2; D is possibly TRBD1 (6 bases). Looked up from germline, CDR1 is SGHRS and CDR2 is YFSETQ. The CDR3 totals 17 residues. V gave up 2 bases and J gave up 0 bases, with 17 bases separating them. The DNA of the CDR3 is TGCGCCAGCAGCTTAGGACTCAGGGGTCTTACTAACTATGGCTACACCTTC. It specifies CASSLGLRGLTNYGYTF.

V usage is TRBV27 and J usage is TRBJ2-7; D could derive from TRBD1 or TRBD2 (6 bases each). The length of the CDR3 is 15 residues. V lost 5 bases and J 3 bases, leaving 17 bases between the germline ends. From germline, CDR1 is MNHEY and CDR2 SMNVEV (reference sequence). CDR3 sequence (DNA): TGTGCCAGCAGTAAACAGGGAAGGGGGGACTACGAGCAGTACTTC. Its protein is CASSKQGRGDYEQYF.

In nucleotides, the CDR3 is TGTGCCAGCAGCCGGGTCGGGGGCCTCACCGGGGAGCTGTTTTTT. Translation: CASSRVGGLTGELFF. The rearrangement uses TRBV7-2 and TRBJ2-2, with D possibly called TRBD1 or TRBD2 (6 bases each). Germline assignment: CDR1 SGHTA and CDR2 FQGNSA. Trimming stripped 5 bases from V and 4 bases from J, with 14 bases between. The CDR3 contains 15 residues.

V usage is TRBV9 and J usage is TRBJ1-4; D call uncertain. CDR3 length: 13 residues. CDR1 is SGDLS, CDR2 YYNGEE, per germline. V was pared by 0 bases and J by 5 bases, with 5 bases between. In DNA, the CDR3 is TGTGCCAGCAGCGTAGCTGGAAATGAAAAACTGTTTTTT. This gives the protein CASSVAGNEKLFF.